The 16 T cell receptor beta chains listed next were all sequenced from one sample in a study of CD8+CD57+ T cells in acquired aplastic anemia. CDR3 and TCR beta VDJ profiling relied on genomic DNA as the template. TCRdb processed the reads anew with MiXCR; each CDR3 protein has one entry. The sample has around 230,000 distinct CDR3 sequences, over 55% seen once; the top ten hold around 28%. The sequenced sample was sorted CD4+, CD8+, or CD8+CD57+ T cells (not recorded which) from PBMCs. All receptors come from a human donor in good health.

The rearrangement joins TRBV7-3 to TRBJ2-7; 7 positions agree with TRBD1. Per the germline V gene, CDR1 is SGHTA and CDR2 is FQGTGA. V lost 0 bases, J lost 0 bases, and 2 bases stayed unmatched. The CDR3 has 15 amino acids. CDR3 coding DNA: TGTGCCAGCAGCTTAACCGCAGGGGGCTCCTACGAGCAGTACTTC. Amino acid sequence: CASSLTAGGSYEQYF. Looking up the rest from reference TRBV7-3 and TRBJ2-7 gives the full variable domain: GAGVSQTPSNKVTEKGKYVELRCDPISGHTALYWYRQSLGQGPEFLIYFQGTGAADDSGLPNDRFFAVRPEGSVSTLKIQRTERGDSAVYLCASSLTAGGSYEQYFGPGTRLTVT.

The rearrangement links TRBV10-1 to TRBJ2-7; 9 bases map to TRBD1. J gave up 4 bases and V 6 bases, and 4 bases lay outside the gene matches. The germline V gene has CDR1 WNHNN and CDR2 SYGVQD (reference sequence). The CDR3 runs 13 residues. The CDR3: CASRMGTGYEQYF. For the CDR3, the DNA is TGCGCCAGCAGGATGGGGACAGGGTACGAGCAGTACTTC.

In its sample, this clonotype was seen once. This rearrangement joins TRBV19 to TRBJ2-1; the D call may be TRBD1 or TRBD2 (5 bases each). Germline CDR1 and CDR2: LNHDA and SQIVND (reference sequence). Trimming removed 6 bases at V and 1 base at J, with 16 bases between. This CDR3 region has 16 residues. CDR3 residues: CASSTTAAGSYNEQFF. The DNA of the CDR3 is TGTGCCAGTAGCACGACAGCGGCTGGTTCCTACAATGAGCAGTTCTTC.

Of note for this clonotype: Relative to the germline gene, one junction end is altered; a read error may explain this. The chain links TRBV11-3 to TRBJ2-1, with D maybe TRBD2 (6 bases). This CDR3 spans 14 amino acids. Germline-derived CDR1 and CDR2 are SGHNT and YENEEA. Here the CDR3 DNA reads TGTGCCAGCAGCCTGCGGGAAGCCGACAATGAGCAGCTCTTC. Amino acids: CASSLREADNEQLF. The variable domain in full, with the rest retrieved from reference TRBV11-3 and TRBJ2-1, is EAGVVQSPRYKIIEKKQPVAFWCNPISGHNTLYWYLQNLGQGPELLIRYENEEAVDDSQLPKDRFSAERLKGVDSTLKIQPAELGDSAVYLCASSLREADNEQLFGPGTRLTVL.

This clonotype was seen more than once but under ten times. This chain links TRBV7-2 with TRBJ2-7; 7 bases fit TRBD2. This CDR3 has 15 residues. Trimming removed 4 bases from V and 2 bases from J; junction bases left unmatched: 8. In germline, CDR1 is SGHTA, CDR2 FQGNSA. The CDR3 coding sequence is TGTGCCAGCAGCTATTCAGCGGGATATGCCTACGAGCAGTACTTC. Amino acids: CASSYSAGYAYEQYF.

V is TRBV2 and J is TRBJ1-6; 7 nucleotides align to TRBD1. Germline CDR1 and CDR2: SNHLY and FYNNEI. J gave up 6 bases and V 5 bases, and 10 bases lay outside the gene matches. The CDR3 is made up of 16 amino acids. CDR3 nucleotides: TGTGCCAGCAGTCGAACAGGGGTGGGTGGTAATTCACCCCTCCACTTT. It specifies CASSRTGVGGNSPLHF.

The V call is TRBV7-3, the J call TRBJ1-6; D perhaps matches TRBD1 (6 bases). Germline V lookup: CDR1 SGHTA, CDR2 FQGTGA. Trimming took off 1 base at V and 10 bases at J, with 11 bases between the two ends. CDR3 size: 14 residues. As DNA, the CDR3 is TGTGCCAGCAGCTTAATGTCACAGGGATCACCCCTCCACTTT. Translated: CASSLMSQGSPLHF.

The CDR3 reads CASSFGGHCEQYF. For the CDR3, the DNA is TGTGCCAGCAGCTTTGGCGGACACTGCGAGCAGTACTTC. The chain carries TRBV7-9 and TRBJ2-7; possibly TRBD1 for D (5 bases). CDR3 length equals 13 residues. V lost 3 bases and J lost 6, with 12 bases in between. In germline, CDR1 is SEHNR, CDR2 FQNEAQ (reference sequence).

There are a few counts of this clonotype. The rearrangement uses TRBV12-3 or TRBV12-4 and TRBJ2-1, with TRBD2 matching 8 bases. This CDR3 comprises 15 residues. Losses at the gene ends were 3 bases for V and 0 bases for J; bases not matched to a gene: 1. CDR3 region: CASSFSGSSYNEQFF. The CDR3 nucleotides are TGTGCCAGCAGTTTCAGCGGGAGCTCCTACAATGAGCAGTTCTTC.

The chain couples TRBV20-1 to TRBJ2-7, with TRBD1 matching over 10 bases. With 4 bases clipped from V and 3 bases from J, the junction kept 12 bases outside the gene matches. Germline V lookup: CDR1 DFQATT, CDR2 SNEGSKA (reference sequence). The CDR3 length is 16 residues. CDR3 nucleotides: TGCAGTGCTACCCCCAAGGACAGGGGGAGCTACTACGAGCAGTACTTC. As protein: CSATPKDRGSYYEQYF.

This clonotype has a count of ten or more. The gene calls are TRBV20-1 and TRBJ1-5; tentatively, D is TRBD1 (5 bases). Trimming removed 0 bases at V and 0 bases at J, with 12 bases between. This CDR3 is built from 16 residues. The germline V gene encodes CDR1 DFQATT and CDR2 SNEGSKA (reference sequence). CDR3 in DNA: TGCAGTGCTAGAGATCAGACAGTTTATAGCAATCAGCCCCAGCATTTT. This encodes CSARDQTVYSNQPQHF.

Here the CDR3 DNA reads TGCAGTGCTAAAGGAGGGGGCAATAATTCACCCCTCCACTTT. This encodes CSAKGGGNNSPLHF. J is TRBJ1-6 and V is TRBV20-1, with 7 bases lining up with TRBD1. J was trimmed by 5 bases and V by 4 bases; bases with no gene match: 5. Germline values: CDR1 DFQATT, CDR2 SNEGSKA (reference sequence). This CDR3 comprises 14 residues.

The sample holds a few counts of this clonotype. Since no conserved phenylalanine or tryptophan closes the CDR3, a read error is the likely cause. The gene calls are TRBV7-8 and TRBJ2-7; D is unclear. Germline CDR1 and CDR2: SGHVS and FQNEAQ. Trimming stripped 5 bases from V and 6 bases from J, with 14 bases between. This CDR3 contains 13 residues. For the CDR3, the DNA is TGTGCCAGCAGCCAAGATGGGCGGTCCGAGCAGTACCTC. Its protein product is CASSQDGRSEQYL.

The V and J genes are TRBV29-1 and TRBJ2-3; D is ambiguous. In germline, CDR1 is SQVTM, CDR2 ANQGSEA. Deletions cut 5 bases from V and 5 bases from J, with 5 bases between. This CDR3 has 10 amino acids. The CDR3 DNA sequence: TGCAGCGTTCTTAGAGATACGCAGTATTTT. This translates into CSVLRDTQYF.

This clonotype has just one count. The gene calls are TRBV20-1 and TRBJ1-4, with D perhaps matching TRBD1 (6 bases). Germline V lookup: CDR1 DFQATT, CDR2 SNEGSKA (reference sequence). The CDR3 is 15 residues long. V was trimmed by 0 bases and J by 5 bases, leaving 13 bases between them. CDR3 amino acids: CSARDRGQGNEKLFF. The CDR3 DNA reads TGCAGTGCTAGAGATCGGGGGCAGGGAAATGAAAAACTGTTTTTT.

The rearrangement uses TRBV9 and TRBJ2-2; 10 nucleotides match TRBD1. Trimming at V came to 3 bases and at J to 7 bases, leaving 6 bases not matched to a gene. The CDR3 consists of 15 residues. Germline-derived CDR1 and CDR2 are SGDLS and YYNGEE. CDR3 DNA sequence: TGTGCCAGCAGCGGATCGACAGGGGGCAACGGGGAGCTGTTTTTT. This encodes CASSGSTGGNGELFF.